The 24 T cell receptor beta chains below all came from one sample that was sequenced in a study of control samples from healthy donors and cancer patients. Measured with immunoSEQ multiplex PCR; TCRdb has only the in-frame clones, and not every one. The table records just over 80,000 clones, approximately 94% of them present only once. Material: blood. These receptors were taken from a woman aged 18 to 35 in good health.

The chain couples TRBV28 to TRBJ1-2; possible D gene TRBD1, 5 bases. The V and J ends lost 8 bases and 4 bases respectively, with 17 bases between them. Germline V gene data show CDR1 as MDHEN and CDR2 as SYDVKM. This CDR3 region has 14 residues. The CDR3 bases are TGTGCCAGCGGGCCGGTCCTCGGGGGCTATGGCTACACCTTC. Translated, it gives CASGPVLGGYGYTF.

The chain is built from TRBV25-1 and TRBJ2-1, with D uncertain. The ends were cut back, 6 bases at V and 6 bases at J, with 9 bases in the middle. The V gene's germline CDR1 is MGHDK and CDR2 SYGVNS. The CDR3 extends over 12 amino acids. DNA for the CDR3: TGTGCCAGCAGCCGTAAATCCAATGAGCAGTTCTTC. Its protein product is CASSRKSNEQFF. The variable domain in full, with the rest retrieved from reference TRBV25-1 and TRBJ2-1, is EADIYQTPRYLVIGTGKKITLECSQTMGHDKMYWYQQDPGMELHLIHYSYGVNSTEKGDLSSESTVSRIRTEHFPLTLESARPSHTSQYLCASSRKSNEQFFGPGTRLTVL.

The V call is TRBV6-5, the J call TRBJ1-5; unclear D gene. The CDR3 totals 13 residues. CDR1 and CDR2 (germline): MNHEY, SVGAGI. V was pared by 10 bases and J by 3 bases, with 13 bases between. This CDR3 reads CATSPAHNQPQHF. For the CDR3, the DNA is TGTGCCACCTCCCCGGCCCACAATCAGCCCCAGCATTTT.

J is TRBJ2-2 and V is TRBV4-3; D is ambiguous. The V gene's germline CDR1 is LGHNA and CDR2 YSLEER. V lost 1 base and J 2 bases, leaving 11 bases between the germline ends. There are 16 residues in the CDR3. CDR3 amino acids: CASSQGTLLNTGELFF. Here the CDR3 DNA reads TGCGCCAGCAGCCAAGGTACCCTTCTTAACACCGGGGAGCTGTTTTTT.

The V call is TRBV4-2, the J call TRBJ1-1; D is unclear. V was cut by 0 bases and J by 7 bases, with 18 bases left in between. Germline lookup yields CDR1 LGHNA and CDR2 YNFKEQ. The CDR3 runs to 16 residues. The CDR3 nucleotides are TGTGCCAGCAGCCAAGAGGTGGTGTTGTTTACACATGAAGCTTTCTTT. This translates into CASSQEVVLFTHEAFF.

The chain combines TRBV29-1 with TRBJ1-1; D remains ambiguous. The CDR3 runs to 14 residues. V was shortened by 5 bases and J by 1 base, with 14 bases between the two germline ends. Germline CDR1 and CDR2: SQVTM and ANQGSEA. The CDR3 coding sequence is TGCAGCGTTAATTATAGACCGCAGAACACTGAAGCTTTCTTT. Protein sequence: CSVNYRPQNTEAFF.

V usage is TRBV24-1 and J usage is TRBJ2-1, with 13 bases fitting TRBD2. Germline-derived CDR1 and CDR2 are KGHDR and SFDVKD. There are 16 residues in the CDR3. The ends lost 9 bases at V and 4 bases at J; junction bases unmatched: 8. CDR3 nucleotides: TGTGCCACCGGTCGGACTAGCGGGAGTGGGTACAATGAGCAGTTCTTC. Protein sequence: CATGRTSGSGYNEQFF.

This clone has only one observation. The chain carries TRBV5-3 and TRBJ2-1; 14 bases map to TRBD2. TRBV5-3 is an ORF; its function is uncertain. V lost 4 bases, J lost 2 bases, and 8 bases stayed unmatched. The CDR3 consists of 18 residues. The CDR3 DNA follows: TGTGCCAGAAGCCGCGGGACTAGCGGGAGTGCCGCCTACAATGAGCAGTTCTTC. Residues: CARSRGTSGSAAYNEQFF.

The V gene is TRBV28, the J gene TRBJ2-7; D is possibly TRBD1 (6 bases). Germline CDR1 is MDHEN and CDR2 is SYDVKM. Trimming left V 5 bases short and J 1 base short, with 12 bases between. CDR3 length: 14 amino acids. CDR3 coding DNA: TGTGCCAGCAGTGAAACAGGGCGGTCCTACGAGCAGTACTTC. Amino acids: CASSETGRSYEQYF.

CDR3 coding DNA: TGTGCCAGCAGCGTTGAGGGGGCAGGTGAGCAGTTCTTC. Protein product: CASSVEGAGEQFF. The V call is TRBV21-1, the J call TRBJ2-1; TRBD1, the D gene given by the table, was not confirmed from the DNA. TRBV21-1 is a pseudogene locus. CDR3 length: 13 amino acids.

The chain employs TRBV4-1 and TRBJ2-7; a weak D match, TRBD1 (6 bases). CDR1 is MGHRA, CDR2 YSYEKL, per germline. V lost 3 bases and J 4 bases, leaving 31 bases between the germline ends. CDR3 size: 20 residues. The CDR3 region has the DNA TGCGCCAGCAGCCACCTCTTACGCGCACAGGGAAGCTCCCTCTCTTACGAGCAGTACTTC. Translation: CASSHLLRAQGSSLSYEQYF.

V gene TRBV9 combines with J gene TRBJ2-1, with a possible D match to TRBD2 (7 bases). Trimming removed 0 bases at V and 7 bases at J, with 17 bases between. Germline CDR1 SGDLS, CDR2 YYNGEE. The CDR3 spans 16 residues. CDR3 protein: CASSVDGGLVPNEQFF. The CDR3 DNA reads TGTGCCAGCAGCGTAGACGGGGGGCTCGTCCCTAATGAGCAGTTCTTC.

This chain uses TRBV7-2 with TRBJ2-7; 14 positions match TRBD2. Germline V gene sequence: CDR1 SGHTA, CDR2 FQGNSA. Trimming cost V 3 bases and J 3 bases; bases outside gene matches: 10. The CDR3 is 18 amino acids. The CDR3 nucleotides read TGTGCCAGCAGCTTTTCCGGGACTAGCGGGGGACCGGGCTACGAGCAGTACTTC. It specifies CASSFSGTSGGPGYEQYF.

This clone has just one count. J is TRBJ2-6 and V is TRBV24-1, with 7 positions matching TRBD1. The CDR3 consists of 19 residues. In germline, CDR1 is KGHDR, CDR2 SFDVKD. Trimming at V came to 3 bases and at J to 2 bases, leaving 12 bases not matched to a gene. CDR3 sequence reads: CATSDAYRGSIPGANVLTF. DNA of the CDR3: TGTGCCACCAGTGATGCCTACAGGGGATCTATTCCTGGGGCCAACGTCCTGACTTTC.

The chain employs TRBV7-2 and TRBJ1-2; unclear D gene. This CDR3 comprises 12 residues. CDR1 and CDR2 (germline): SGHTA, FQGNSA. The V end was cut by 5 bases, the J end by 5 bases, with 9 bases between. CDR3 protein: CASSASLYGYTF. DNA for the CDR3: TGTGCCAGCAGCGCGTCGCTATATGGCTACACCTTC.

Written as DNA, the CDR3 is TGTGCCAGCAGCCTTAGCTGGGGCTATGGCTACACCTTC. It codes for CASSLSWGYGYTF. The chain carries TRBV28 and TRBJ1-2; D gene uncertain. Germline CDR1 MDHEN, CDR2 SYDVKM. CDR3 length equals 13 residues. The V end was cut by 6 bases, the J end by 4 bases, with 12 bases between.

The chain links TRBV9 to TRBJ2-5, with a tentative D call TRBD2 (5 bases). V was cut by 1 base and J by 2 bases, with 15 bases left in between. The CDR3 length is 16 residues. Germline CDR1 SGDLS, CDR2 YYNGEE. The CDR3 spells CASSVSLRESQETQYF. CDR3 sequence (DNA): TGTGCCAGCAGCGTATCCCTAAGGGAGTCTCAAGAGACCCAGTACTTC.

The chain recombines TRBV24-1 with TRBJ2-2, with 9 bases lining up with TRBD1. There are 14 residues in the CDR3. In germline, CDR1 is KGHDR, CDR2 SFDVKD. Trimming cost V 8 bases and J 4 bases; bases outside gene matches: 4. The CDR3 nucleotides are TGTGCCACCAAGGGGACAGGGCTCACCGGGGAGCTGTTTTTT. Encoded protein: CATKGTGLTGELFF.

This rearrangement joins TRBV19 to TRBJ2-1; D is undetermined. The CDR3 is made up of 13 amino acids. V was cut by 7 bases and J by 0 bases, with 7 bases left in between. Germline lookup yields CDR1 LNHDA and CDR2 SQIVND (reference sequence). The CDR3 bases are TGTGCCAGTACTCTGGGCTCCTACAATGAGCAGTTCTTC. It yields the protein CASTLGSYNEQFF.

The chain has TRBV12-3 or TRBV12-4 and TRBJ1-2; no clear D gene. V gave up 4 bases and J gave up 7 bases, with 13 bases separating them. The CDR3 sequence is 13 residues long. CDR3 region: CASSSSGLGGYTF. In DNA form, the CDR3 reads TGTGCCAGCAGTTCCAGTGGGCTGGGTGGCTACACCTTC.

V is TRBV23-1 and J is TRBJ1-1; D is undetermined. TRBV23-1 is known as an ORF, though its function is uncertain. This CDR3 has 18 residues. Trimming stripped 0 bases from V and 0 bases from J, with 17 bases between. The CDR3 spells CASSQSVAEKCMNTEAFF. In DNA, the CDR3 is TGCGCCAGCAGTCAATCGGTGGCGGAGAAATGCATGAACACTGAAGCTTTCTTT.

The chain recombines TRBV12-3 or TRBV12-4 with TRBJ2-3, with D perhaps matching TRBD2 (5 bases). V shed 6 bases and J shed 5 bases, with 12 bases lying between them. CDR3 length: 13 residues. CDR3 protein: CASSSPRGDTQYF. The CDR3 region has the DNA TGTGCCAGCAGCAGTCCACGGGGAGATACGCAGTATTTT.

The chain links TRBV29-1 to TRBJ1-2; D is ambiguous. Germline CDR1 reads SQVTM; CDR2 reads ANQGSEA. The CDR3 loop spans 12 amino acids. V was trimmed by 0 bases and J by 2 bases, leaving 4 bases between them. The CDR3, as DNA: TGCAGCGTTGAAGAACAGAACTATGGCTACACCTTC. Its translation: CSVEEQNYGYTF.

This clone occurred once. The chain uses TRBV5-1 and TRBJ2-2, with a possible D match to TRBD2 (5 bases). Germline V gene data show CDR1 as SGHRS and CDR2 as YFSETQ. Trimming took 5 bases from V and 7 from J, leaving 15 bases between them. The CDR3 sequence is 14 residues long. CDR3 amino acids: CASRPNSEGGELFF. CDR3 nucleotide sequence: TGCGCCAGCAGACCTAACTCTGAGGGCGGGGAGCTGTTTTTT.